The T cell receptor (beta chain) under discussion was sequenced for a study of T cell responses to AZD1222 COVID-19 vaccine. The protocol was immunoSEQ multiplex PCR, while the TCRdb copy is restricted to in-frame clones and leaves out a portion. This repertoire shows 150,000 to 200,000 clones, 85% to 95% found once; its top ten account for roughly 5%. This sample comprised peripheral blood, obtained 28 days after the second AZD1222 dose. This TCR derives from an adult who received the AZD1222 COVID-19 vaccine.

The CDR3 is CASSPPGSNSGANVLTF. CDR3 nucleotide sequence: TGTGCCAGCAGCCCTCCCGGGTCCAACTCTGGGGCCAACGTCCTGACTTTC. The chain joins TRBV5-5 to TRBJ2-6, with D unresolved. This CDR3 is 17 amino acids long. V was shortened by 4 bases and J by 0 bases, with 14 bases between the two germline ends. Germline V CDR1 and CDR2: SGHKS, YYEKEE (reference sequence).